The 18 T cell receptor beta chains below all came from one sample that was sequenced in a study of cytomegalovirus exposure and HLA in healthy donors. This PCR relied on a set of 60 Vbeta primers and 13 Jbeta primers. The repertoire was sequenced with immunoSEQ multiplex PCR; TCRdb's copy has only in-frame clones and lacks some. The profile shows approximately 160,000 clones, less than 90% of them singletons. Sequenced material: PBMCs. The receptors stem from a boy under 10 years old in good health and CMV-seronegative.

Regarding this clone: The same CDR3 is also encoded by other DNA sequences in this sample. This rearrangement joins TRBV9 to TRBJ2-1; 8 bases are a match to TRBD2. The CDR3 has 15 amino acids. Looked up from germline, CDR1 is SGDLS and CDR2 is YYNGEE. The J segment lost 0 bases and the V segment lost 4 bases, leaving 3 bases of the junction unmatched. The CDR3, as DNA: TGTGCCAGCAGCCTAAGCGGGAGCTCCTACAATGAGCAGTTCTTC. Its translation is CASSLSGSSYNEQFF.

The chain is built from TRBV7-6 and TRBJ1-1, with 7 nucleotides matching TRBD1. The ends lost 3 bases at V and 4 bases at J; junction bases unmatched: 14. Germline-derived CDR1 and CDR2 are SGHVS and FNYEAQ. The CDR3 length is 17 residues. The CDR3 bases are TGTGCCAGCAGCTTTAATGTGGCTCAGGGGGTAGGCACTGAAGCTTTCTTT. Its protein is CASSFNVAQGVGTEAFF.

This clone was counted a single time. This chain connects TRBV4-1 to TRBJ2-2, with D uncertain. The CDR3 spans 16 residues. Germline CDR1 and CDR2: MGHRA and YSYEKL. The V end was cut by 3 bases, the J end by 1 base, with 12 bases between. The CDR3 nucleotides are TGCGCCAGCAGCCAGGCCACCTTATTGAACACCGGGGAGCTGTTTTTT. Its protein product is CASSQATLLNTGELFF.

A single count supports this clone. V and J are TRBV2 and TRBJ1-3; D remains ambiguous. The CDR3 consists of 15 residues. Germline loops: CDR1 SNHLY, CDR2 FYNNEI. Trimming pared 7 bases from V and 0 bases from J, leaving 13 bases between. In DNA, the CDR3 is TGTGCCAGCAAACCTTTCGACTCCTCTGGAAACACCATATATTTT. It specifies CASKPFDSSGNTIYF.

The J gene is TRBJ1-4, the V gene TRBV15, with a weak D call TRBD1 (6 bases). CDR1 and CDR2 (germline): LNHNV, YYDKDF (reference sequence). The CDR3 has 20 amino acids. The V and J ends lost 5 bases and 0 bases respectively, with 25 bases between them. CDR3 in amino acids: CATSGGEWQGISATNEKLFF. The CDR3 region has the DNA TGTGCCACCAGCGGGGGGGAGTGGCAGGGGATTAGCGCAACTAATGAAAAACTGTTTTTT. Supplemented by reference TRBV15 and TRBJ1-4, the full variable domain reads DAMVIQNPRYQVTQFGKPVTLSCSQTLNHNVMYWYQQKSSQAPKLLFHYYDKDFNNEADTPDNFQSRRPNTSFCFLDIRSPGLGDTAMYLCATSGGEWQGISATNEKLFFGSGTQLSVL.

This clone was picked up one time. CDR3 sequence: CAWSATVNTGELFF. The CDR3 coding sequence is TGTGCCTGGAGTGCGACAGTGAACACCGGGGAGCTGTTTTTT. This chain joins TRBV30 and TRBJ2-2, with a weak D call TRBD1 (5 bases). The V end was cut by 1 base, the J end by 1 base, with 7 bases between. There are 14 residues in the CDR3. Looked up from germline, CDR1 is GTSNPN and CDR2 is SVGIG (reference sequence).

The V gene is TRBV15, the J gene TRBJ2-3; D may be TRBD2 (7 bases). V lost 3 bases to trimming and J lost 4 bases, with 17 bases between them. This CDR3 spans 16 amino acids. The germline V gene has CDR1 LNHNV and CDR2 YYDKDF (reference sequence). The CDR3 DNA is TGTGCCACCAGCAGTCGGGGGGCGGGAGCGCCAGATACGCAGTATTTT. Translating gives CATSSRGAGAPDTQYF. The full variable domain, its missing parts supplied by reference TRBV15 and TRBJ2-3, is DAMVIQNPRYQVTQFGKPVTLSCSQTLNHNVMYWYQQKSSQAPKLLFHYYDKDFNNEADTPDNFQSRRPNTSFCFLDIRSPGLGDTAMYLCATSSRGAGAPDTQYFGPGTRLTVL.

CDR3 sequence: CSVEEGTGGNYNEKLFF. The CDR3 nucleotides are TGCAGCGTTGAAGAGGGGACAGGGGGCAATTACAATGAAAAACTGTTTTTT. The rearrangement uses TRBV29-1 and TRBJ1-4; 12 bases align to TRBD1. The CDR3 has 17 residues. V was pared by 0 bases and J by 5 bases, with 7 bases of the junction left unmatched. CDR1 SQVTM and CDR2 ANQGSEA come from the germline V gene.

This clone was found once. The rearrangement joins TRBV6-6 to TRBJ2-5, with 13 bases lining up with TRBD2. Per germline, CDR1 MNHNY and CDR2 SVGAGI (reference sequence). The CDR3 has 16 amino acids. Losses at the gene ends were 6 bases for V and 5 bases for J; bases not matched to a gene: 9. CDR3 DNA sequence: TGTGCCAGCAGCCCAACTAGCGGGAGGGCCCGGGAGACCCAGTACTTC. This encodes CASSPTSGRARETQYF.

The chain uses TRBV28 and TRBJ1-3, with D possibly matching TRBD1 (5 bases). There are 10 residues in the CDR3. V shed 7 bases and J shed 8 bases, with 6 bases lying between them. Germline assignment: CDR1 MDHEN and CDR2 SYDVKM. The CDR3 sequence is CASTGDTIYF. The DNA for the CDR3 is TGTGCCAGCACGGGGGACACCATATATTTT.

This chain uses TRBV2 with TRBJ1-1, with 7 bases aligning to TRBD1. This CDR3 has 13 amino acids. Germline CDR1 is SNHLY and CDR2 is FYNNEI. V trimming: 6 bases; J trimming: 9 bases; junction bases outside the gene matches: 10. The CDR3 nucleotides read TGTGCCAGCAGGGAGGGGGCAGCGGATCAAGCTTTCTTT. Translating it yields CASREGAADQAFF.

The chain employs TRBV28 and TRBJ2-7; 9 bases line up with TRBD1. This CDR3 is built from 16 residues. The V gene end was trimmed by 2 bases and the J gene end by 4 bases; junction bases not matched to a gene: 9. Germline CDR1 is MDHEN and CDR2 is SYDVKM. The CDR3 is CASSLVRGQGSYEQYF. CDR3 nucleotide sequence: TGTGCCAGCAGTTTAGTTAGGGGACAGGGCTCTTACGAGCAGTACTTC.

This clone is a singleton in its sample. The chain uses TRBV5-1 and TRBJ2-5; TRBD2 matches 10 bases. The germline V gene has CDR1 SGHRS and CDR2 YFSETQ. Losses at the gene ends were 2 bases for V and 4 bases for J; bases not matched to a gene: 8. The CDR3 covers 16 residues. Here the CDR3 reads CASSFRAGGPGETQYF. CDR3 bases: TGCGCCAGCAGCTTTAGAGCGGGAGGGCCGGGAGAGACCCAGTACTTC.

The chain has TRBV6-6 and TRBJ1-5, with 7 bases identical to TRBD1. V shed 2 bases, J shed 5 bases, and the junction held 6 bases outside the gene matches. The CDR3 is made up of 15 amino acids. Looked up from germline, CDR1 is MNHNY and CDR2 is SVGAGI (reference sequence). The CDR3 reads CASSYRTGYDQPQHF. CDR3 nucleotides: TGTGCCAGCAGTTACAGGACAGGTTACGATCAGCCCCAGCATTTT.

In regard to this clone: Other nucleotide sequences in the sample specify the same CDR3. This chain uses TRBV29-1 with TRBJ2-7, with D perhaps matching TRBD1 (6 bases). This CDR3 is built from 12 residues. The ends were cut back, 3 bases at V and 6 bases at J, with 12 bases in the middle. From germline, CDR1 is SQVTM and CDR2 ANQGSEA. The CDR3 region has the DNA TGCAGCGTTGAGACGACAGGTCGCGAGCAGTACTTC. Translation gives CSVETTGREQYF.

The chain recombines TRBV10-2 with TRBJ2-7; maybe TRBD2 (6 bases). Germline CDR1 reads WSHSY; CDR2 reads SAAADI. This CDR3 is 14 amino acids long. V shed 7 bases and J shed 4 bases, with 17 bases lying between them. The CDR3 nucleotides are TGCGCCAGCAAAGACCCGGGACTCATATACGAGCAGTACTTC. This encodes CASKDPGLIYEQYF.

The gene calls are TRBV6-1 and TRBJ2-1; 14 bases agree with TRBD2. From germline, CDR1 is MNHNS and CDR2 SASEGT. The CDR3 is 14 residues long. Trimming removed 7 bases from V and 9 bases from J; junction bases left unmatched: 5. The CDR3 loop is CASKATSGGGEQFF. Here the CDR3 DNA reads TGTGCCAGCAAGGCGACTAGCGGGGGGGGTGAGCAGTTCTTC.

This chain joins TRBV5-1 and TRBJ2-7; 16 bases fit TRBD2. The CDR3 is made up of 17 amino acids. Trimming took 4 bases from V and 5 from J; bases not matched to a gene: 9. Germline V gene sequence: CDR1 SGHRS, CDR2 YFSETQ. The chain's CDR3 is CASSAGLAGGPVHEQYF. The DNA for the CDR3 is TGCGCCAGCAGCGCGGGACTAGCGGGAGGGCCAGTCCACGAGCAGTACTTC.